This T cell receptor beta chain derives from a study of T cell responses to AZD1222 COVID-19 vaccine. Whole-study findings and limits: It was only after the peak T cell response that any repertoires were sampled. Clonal diversity was possibly underestimated, and the donors were mostly white British, with more females. Reportedly, nearly half the spike-specific TCRs target unmutated variant regions.

Concerning this clone: The antigen is not known.

The CDR3 covers 14 residues. The germline V and J ends were trimmed by 7 bases and 4 bases, with 14 bases remaining between them. Germline CDR1 reads MDHEN; CDR2 reads SYDVKM. The repertoire was sequenced with immunoSEQ multiplex PCR; TCRdb's copy has only in-frame clones and lacks some. The sample consists of roughly 100,000 clones, almost 90% of them appearing once. The source was peripheral blood, collected on day 0 of AZD1222 vaccination. The receptor comes from an adult in good health. The chain recombines TRBV28 with TRBJ1-5; D might be TRBD1 (6 bases). CDR3: CASTLGGDNQPQHF. CDR3 coding DNA: TGTGCCAGCACCTTAGGGGGTGATAATCAGCCCCAGCATTTT.